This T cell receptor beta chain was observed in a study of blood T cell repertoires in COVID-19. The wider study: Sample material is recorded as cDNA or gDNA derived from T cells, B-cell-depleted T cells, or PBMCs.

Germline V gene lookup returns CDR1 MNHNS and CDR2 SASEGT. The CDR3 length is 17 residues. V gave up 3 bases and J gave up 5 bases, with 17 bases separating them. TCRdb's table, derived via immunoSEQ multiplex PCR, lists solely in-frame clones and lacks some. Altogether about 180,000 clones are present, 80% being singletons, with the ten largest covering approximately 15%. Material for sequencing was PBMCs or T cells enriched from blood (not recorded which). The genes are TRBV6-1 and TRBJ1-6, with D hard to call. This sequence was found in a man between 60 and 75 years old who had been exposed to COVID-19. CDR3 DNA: TGTGCCAGCAGTGACCCCGAAGGTGGGCTGAATAATTCACCCCTCCACTTT. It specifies CASSDPEGGLNNSPLHF.